One and the same sample provided the 8 T cell receptor beta chains below, sequenced in a study of cytotoxic CD8 clonotypes in ibrutinib-treated CLL. Repertoires were generated with immunoSEQ multiplex PCR, while TCRdb's copy carries only in-frame clones and drops some. The profile shows some 200,000 clones, about two thirds of them singletons. Source: PBMCs, taken after 24 months of ibrutinib treatment. These receptors were obtained from a human donor with chronic lymphocytic leukemia.

This clone was counted a single time. This chain uses TRBV20-1 with TRBJ2-3; D may match TRBD1 or TRBD2 (5 bases each). In germline, CDR1 is DFQATT, CDR2 SNEGSKA (reference sequence). The CDR3 is 11 amino acids. Trimming shortened V by 7 bases and J by 8 bases, and 13 bases separated the two germline ends. The CDR3 nucleotides read TGCAGTGGTTACCGGGACGGTACGCAGTATTTT. Encoded protein: CSGYRDGTQYF.

This clone was observed a handful of times. The chain has TRBV6-1 and TRBJ2-7; 13 bases match TRBD2. J lost 2 bases, V lost 4 bases, and 11 bases had no gene match. The CDR3 runs to 18 residues. Germline CDR1 MNHNS, CDR2 SASEGT. CDR3 sequence reads: CASSGRHRTSGRPYEQYF. DNA of the CDR3: TGTGCCAGCAGTGGTCGCCACCGGACTAGCGGGAGACCCTACGAGCAGTACTTC.

The chain has TRBV13 and TRBJ2-3; D is uncertain. This CDR3 comprises 14 residues. The V end lost 2 bases, the J end lost 2 bases, and 8 bases lay between the germline ends. CDR1 is PRHDT, CDR2 FYEKMQ, per germline (reference sequence). In nucleotides, the CDR3 is TGTGCCAGCAGCTTAATACAGACCACAGATACGCAGTATTTT. As protein: CASSLIQTTDTQYF.

The chain joins TRBV10-3 to TRBJ2-7, with 8 bases that match TRBD1. The length of the CDR3 is 16 residues. Looked up from germline, CDR1 is ENHRY and CDR2 is SYGVKD. Trimming at V came to 4 bases and at J to 6 bases, leaving 14 bases not matched to a gene. The CDR3 coding sequence is TGTGCCATCAGTGCCCCACAGGGGGACTCACTACTCGAGCAGTACTTC. It specifies CAISAPQGDSLLEQYF.

The chain combines TRBV4-1 with TRBJ2-3; 15 bases align to TRBD2. The trim removed 5 bases at V and 6 bases at J, leaving 9 bases unmatched. The CDR3 runs to 17 residues. CDR1 MGHRA and CDR2 YSYEKL come from the germline V gene. CDR3 sequence: CASSVRTSGRALDTQYF. Here the CDR3 DNA reads TGCGCCAGCAGCGTTCGGACTAGCGGGAGGGCCCTGGATACGCAGTATTTT.

The V and J genes are TRBV5-1 and TRBJ1-2, with D perhaps matching TRBD1 (6 bases). The CDR3 totals 13 residues. V was shortened by 0 bases and J by 7 bases, with 10 bases between the two germline ends. The V gene's germline CDR1 is SGHRS and CDR2 YFSETQ. The CDR3 reads CASSLGQAFGYTF. DNA for the CDR3: TGCGCCAGCAGCTTGGGACAGGCTTTTGGCTACACCTTC.

The V gene is TRBV27, the J gene TRBJ1-5; 10 nucleotides match TRBD1. The length of the CDR3 is 15 residues. V was pared by 3 bases and J by 4 bases, with 3 bases of the junction left unmatched. Germline CDR1 reads MNHEY; CDR2 reads SMNVEV (reference sequence). The CDR3 DNA reads TGTGCCAGCAGTTTTCAGGGACAGGGGAATCAGCCCCAGCATTTT. Protein: CASSFQGQGNQPQHF.

This clone was observed a handful of times. The chain carries TRBV21-1 and TRBJ2-1; TRBD1 is the table's D call, not checked against the DNA. TRBV21-1 is reported as a pseudogene. CDR3 length: 17 residues. The CDR3 DNA follows: TGTGCCAGCAGCAAAAAAGGGGGCAAGAGCTCCTACAATGAGCAGTTCTTC. This sequence encodes CASSKKGGKSSYNEQFF.